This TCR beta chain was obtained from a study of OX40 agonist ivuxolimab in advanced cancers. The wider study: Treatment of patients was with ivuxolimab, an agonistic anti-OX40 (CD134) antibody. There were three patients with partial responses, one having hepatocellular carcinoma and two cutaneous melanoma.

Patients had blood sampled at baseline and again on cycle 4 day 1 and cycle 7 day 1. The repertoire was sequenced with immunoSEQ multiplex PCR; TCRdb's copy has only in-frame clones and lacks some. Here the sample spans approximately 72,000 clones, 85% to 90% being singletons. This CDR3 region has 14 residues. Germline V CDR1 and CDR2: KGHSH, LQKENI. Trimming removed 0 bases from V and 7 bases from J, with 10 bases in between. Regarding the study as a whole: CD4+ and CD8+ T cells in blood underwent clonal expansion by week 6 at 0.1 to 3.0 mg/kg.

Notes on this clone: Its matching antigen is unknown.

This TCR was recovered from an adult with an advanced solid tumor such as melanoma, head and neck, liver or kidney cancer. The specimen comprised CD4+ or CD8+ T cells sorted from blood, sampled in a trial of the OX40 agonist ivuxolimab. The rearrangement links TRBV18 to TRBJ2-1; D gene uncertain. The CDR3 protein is CASSPPSLTNEQFF. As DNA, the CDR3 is TGTGCCAGCTCACCACCCTCCTTGACGAATGAGCAGTTCTTC.